This TCR beta chain was retrieved from a study of blood T cell repertoires in COVID-19 (dated by TCRdb to about 2020). Background on the whole study: Collaborator samples came from the United States, Italy and Spain and covered acute and convalescent phases of COVID-19. The repertoires were released in a freely available public database meant as a resource for research on the immune response to SARS-CoV-2. The dataset comprised deeply sampled blood TCRbeta repertoires from subjects exposed to, actively infected with, or recovered from COVID-19. HLA class I and class II types, where available, came from metadata supplied by the sample provider rather than from assay-based typing. The prospective study material was composed of cDNA or gDNA derived from T cells, B-cell-depleted T cells, or PBMCs. The samples were drawn from the first 160 participants of the ongoing ImmuneRACE study and from 1,254 subjects provided by 6 global collaborators. Sample metadata almost always included a de-identified subject ID, COVID-19 status, age in years and sex.

TCRbeta CDR3 regions were amplified from genomic DNA by means of the immunoSEQ Assay, a bias-controlled multiplex PCR. Concerning the study's data processing: The number of nucleated cells in each sample was estimated by amplification of reference gene primers within the assay. Sequence reads were collapsed and filtered to measure the absolute abundance of every unique TCRbeta CDR3 rearrangement. For each sample, productive Simpson clonality was calculated as the square root of Simpson's diversity index across productive rearrangements. Entries here come from immuneACCESS through TCRdb and include only in-frame sequences with V and J called. Some clones fail to appear in such tables; in the studies checked, an unresolved V gene covers under half of the shortfall, and the cause of the remainder is unknown. V and J calls plus clone size are reproduced from that table; the DNA served to infer D and trimming. In all, the sample holds about 120,000 clones, and about 89% of those were seen once. Clones ranked in the top ten supply 25% to 35% of the sample.

Whole blood was collected in K2EDTA tubes by collaborating institutions according to the institutions' own protocols. Collaborator samples were shipped for TCRbeta analysis as frozen whole blood, isolated PBMCs, or DNA extracted from either sample type. The germline V gene (reference sequence) supplies CDR1 SEHNR and CDR2 FQNEAQ. At the junction V is shortened by 6 bases and J by 4 bases, with 16 bases in between. The cysteine opens and the phenylalanine closes a CDR3 of 15 amino acids. CDR3 DNA only is kept here, 45 bases in frame from base 1. Overall study outcomes, separate from this receptor: Clinical and demographic metadata were provided uncurated, with the amount varying by source and participant.

Comments on this clone: Its cognate antigen has yet to be identified. Nothing much larger sits one base from this clone, and base qualities are not available.

The source is a woman in her seventies with acute or convalescent COVID-19. The chain was built from TRBV7-9 and TRBJ1-5, and the D gene may be TRBD1, 6 bases matching. The sequenced sample was peripheral blood. The CDR3: CASSLTGSGNQPQHF. The DNA reads TGTGCCAGCAGTTTAACAGGGTCCGGAAATCAGCCCCAGCATTTT.